This TCR beta chain is drawn from a study of shared clonotypes between healthy human individuals. The overall study: Those who served as donors were a couple of women and a few men between the ages of 18 and 49. General study points: Only blood samples were collected, and tissue repertoires likely differ. A generally larger estimated richness was seen in naive subsets than in memory subsets. Generation probabilities were higher for clonotypes shared across all four sorted-subset donors than for unshared ones.

This clone was counted a few times. Antigen specificity is unknown. The germline V and J ends were trimmed by 0 bases and 8 bases, with 17 bases remaining between them. CDR1 SGHNT and CDR2 YYREEE come from the germline V gene (reference sequence). The CDR3 has 15 amino acids. The method was immunoSEQ multiplex PCR; TCRdb's version includes in-frame clones alone and lacks a portion of them. The data show 950,000 to 1,200,000 clones, about 80% seen once. The V and J genes are TRBV5-4 and TRBJ1-2; D possibly corresponds to TRBD1 (6 bases). What was sequenced was memory CD4+ T cells from PBMCs. Subset defined: CD45RA-negative fraction. This clonotype originated in a man between 18 and 29 years old in good health. Some clones in this sample may be carry-over from other donors' samples. This CDR3 reads CASSLGSGAGGGYTF. The CDR3 nucleotides are TGTGCCAGCAGCTTGGGGTCAGGGGCCGGGGGCGGCTACACCTTC.